This paragraph reports one TCR beta chain. CDR1 is KGHSH and CDR2 is LQKENI in the germline V gene. V was pared by 2 bases and J by 5 bases, with 8 bases of the junction left unmatched. This CDR3 region has 15 residues. The sample belongs to a study of T cell changes during pregnancy in multiple sclerosis. Data came from immunoSEQ multiplex PCR; TCRdb stores just in-frame clones and leaves some out. The repertoire includes tens of thousands of clones, roughly nine tenths of them detected once, and 1.5% to 2% sits in the top ten. The V and J genes are TRBV18 and TRBJ2-7; TRBD2 matches at 8 bases. This specimen was peripheral blood, taken in the first trimester of pregnancy. The sequence was collected from a female donor in good health, enrolled as a control in a pregnancy study. Written as DNA, the CDR3 is TGTGCCAGCTCACCAGCGGGACTAGGTAGCGACGAGCAGTACTTC. This codes for CASSPAGLGSDEQYF.